These T cell receptor beta chains were read from a single sample in a study of identical twins. TCRdb called the 5' RACE reads again in MiXCR, with one record for every CDR3 protein. The profile shows roughly 630,000 distinct CDR3 sequences, roughly 6.6% of them singletons. The data were also submitted as part of a second study, on yellow fever vaccine responses in identical twins.

The sample was PBMCs. These receptors were collected from a woman aged 18-29 years in good health. CDR3s include the opening cysteine and the closing phenylalanine or tryptophan. Fields, in order: D gene, V gene, J gene, clone size, CDR3 protein, CDR3 DNA. A D gene is named only where the DNA matches it firmly. Not all rows give a size; the values are once, few, many and, for expanded clones, a class.

>-|TRBV15|TRBJ2-1|few
CATSRAAEGEQFF
TGTGCCACCAGCAGGGCTGCGGAGGGTGAGCAGTTCTTC
>-|TRBV12-3/TRBV12-4|TRBJ1-1|many
CASSQGQRTEAFF
TGTGCCAGCAGTCAAGGACAGCGAACTGAAGCTTTCTTT
>TRBD2|TRBV25-1|TRBJ2-3|few
CASSNRDYGLLADTQYF
TGTGCCAGCAGTAACCGGGACTACGGTTTGTTGGCAGATACGCAGTATTTT
>-|TRBV12-3/TRBV12-4|TRBJ2-2|many
CASGLRERRAGELFF
TGTGCCAGCGGACTTAGGGAGAGGAGGGCCGGGGAGCTGTTTTTT
>-|TRBV28|TRBJ2-3|many
CASNLPGQSVTDTQYF
TGTGCCAGCAACTTACCGGGACAATCGGTCACAGATACGCAGTATTTT
>-|TRBV9|TRBJ1-1|many
CASSVGATGGTEAFF
TGTGCCAGCAGCGTAGGGGCAACAGGCGGCACTGAAGCTTTCTTT
>-|TRBV12-3/TRBV12-4|TRBJ2-7|few
CASSLDKGRVWDEQYF
TGTGCCAGCAGTTTGGACAAGGGAAGGGTTTGGGACGAGCAGTACTTC
>TRBD1|TRBV15|TRBJ1-1|few
CATSRDRTGSSGAEAFF
TGTGCCACCAGCAGAGATCGGACAGGCTCCTCTGGCGCTGAAGCTTTCTTT
>TRBD1|TRBV20-1|TRBJ1-6|many
CSAAARQGGNSPLHF
TGCAGTGCTGCCGCCCGACAGGGAGGGAATTCACCCCTCCACTTT
>-|TRBV2|TRBJ2-1|-
CASSPTSSNEQFF
TGTGCCAGCAGCCCGACTAGTTCAAATGAGCAGTTCTTC
>-|TRBV6-5|TRBJ2-1|few
CASSYSYASYNEQFF
TGTGCCAGCAGTTACTCATACGCTAGCTACAATGAGCAGTTCTTC
>TRBD2|TRBV6-1|TRBJ2-2|many
CASTAGDTGELFF
TGTGCCAGCACCGCGGGAGACACCGGGGAGCTGTTTTTT
>-|TRBV10-1|TRBJ1-4|-
CASSESTGAGEKLFF
TGCGCCAGCAGTGAGTCGACGGGGGCAGGGGAAAAACTGTTTTTT
>-|TRBV7-9|TRBJ2-1|many
CASSSQVGRNNEQFF
TGTGCCAGCAGCTCCCAGGTTGGGAGGAACAATGAGCAGTTCTTC
>-|TRBV9|TRBJ2-2|many
CASSGQYANTGELFF
TGTGCCAGCAGCGGCCAATACGCGAACACCGGGGAGCTGTTTTTT
>TRBD1|TRBV5-1|TRBJ2-5|once
CASRRGTAQETQYF
TGCGCCAGCAGACGAGGGACAGCCCAAGAGACCCAGTACTTC
>-|TRBV12-3/TRBV12-4|TRBJ2-1|few
CASSHLWAPNSENEQFF
TGTGCCAGCAGTCACCTATGGGCCCCCAACTCAGAGAATGAGCAGTTCTTC
>-|TRBV7-2|TRBJ2-5|few
CASSRGEIPGTQYF
TGTGCCAGCAGCCGAGGAGAGATTCCAGGGACCCAGTACTTC
>-|TRBV4-1|TRBJ1-1|many
CASSQEGGYTEAFF
TGCGCCAGCAGCCAAGAGGGGGGATACACTGAAGCTTTCTTT
>-|TRBV12-3/TRBV12-4|TRBJ2-4|few
CASSLEQWGAKNIQYF
TGTGCCAGCAGTTTGGAACAGTGGGGGGCCAAAAACATTCAGTACTTC
>-|TRBV12-3/TRBV12-4|TRBJ2-3|-
CASSRGGKDTQYF
TGTGCCAGCAGTAGGGGAGGCAAAGATACGCAGTATTTT
>-|TRBV12-3/TRBV12-4|TRBJ2-3|many
CASSEGGGPSDTQYF
TGTGCCAGCAGCGAAGGAGGGGGGCCCTCAGATACGCAGTATTTT
>TRBD2|TRBV10-3|TRBJ2-3|-
CAISDVLAESTDTQYF
TGTGCCATCAGTGATGTACTAGCGGAGAGCACAGATACGCAGTATTTT
>TRBD2|TRBV11-2|TRBJ2-1|-
CASSLGSGEIMEQFF
TGTGCCAGCAGCTTAGGTAGCGGGGAGATCATGGAGCAGTTCTTC
>TRBD1|TRBV5-6|TRBJ2-1|many
CASSLSDVTGRFF
TGTGCCAGCAGCTTGTCCGATGTGACAGGGAGGTTCTTC
>-|TRBV7-8|TRBJ2-3|many
CASSLATGSDTQYF
TGTGCCAGCAGCTTAGCGACGGGATCAGATACGCAGTATTTT
>-|TRBV7-2|TRBJ2-1|few
CASSLDPVRDEQFF
TGTGCCAGCAGCTTAGACCCGGTGCGGGATGAGCAGTTCTTC
>TRBD2|TRBV7-2|TRBJ2-3|-
CASSLRSGGAEDTQYF
TGTGCCAGCAGCCTGCGTAGCGGGGGGGCGGAAGATACGCAGTATTTT
>-|TRBV10-3|TRBJ2-1|few
CAIEGDSNEQFF
TGTGCCATCGAGGGTGATTCCAATGAGCAGTTCTTC
>TRBD1|TRBV6-1|TRBJ1-2|many
CASSGGQVYGYTF
TGTGCCAGCAGTGGCGGACAGGTCTATGGCTACACCTTC
>-|TRBV15|TRBJ2-1|-
CATSRGDNEQFF
TGTGCCACCAGCAGAGGGGACAATGAGCAGTTCTTC
>-|TRBV5-1|TRBJ1-2|-
CASSLGSQGYVYGYTF
TGCGCCAGCAGCTTGGGTAGCCAGGGATACGTCTATGGCTACACCTTC
>-|TRBV20-1|TRBJ2-4|few
CSAELGGLSKNIQYF
TGCAGTGCAGAGCTAGGGGGGCTTTCCAAAAACATTCAGTACTTC
>-|TRBV3-1|TRBJ2-2|many
CASRFTRLGTGELFF
TGTGCCAGCAGATTCACTAGGCTGGGGACCGGGGAGCTGTTTTTT
>-|TRBV12-3/TRBV12-4|TRBJ1-2|many
CASSFRADYGYTF
TGTGCCAGCAGTTTCAGGGCAGATTATGGCTACACCTTC
>TRBD1|TRBV6-1|TRBJ2-6|many
CASRTGGSGANVLTF
TGTGCCAGCAGAACAGGGGGCTCTGGGGCCAACGTCCTGACTTTC
>-|TRBV4-2|TRBJ2-1|many
CASSQDRLGSYNEQFF
TGTGCCAGCAGCCAAGACCGACTAGGGTCCTACAATGAGCAGTTCTTC
>-|TRBV12-3/TRBV12-4|TRBJ1-6|many
CASSPPASPLHF
TGTGCCAGCAGTCCCCCAGCATCACCCCTCCACTTT
>TRBD2|TRBV9|TRBJ2-7|-
CASSGGLAATYEQYF
TGTGCCAGCAGCGGGGGACTAGCGGCCACCTACGAGCAGTACTTC
>TRBD2|TRBV29-1|TRBJ2-5|few
CSVTSRGLAGGWETQYF
TGCAGCGTTACCTCCAGGGGACTAGCGGGAGGATGGGAGACCCAGTACTTC
>-|TRBV28|TRBJ1-4|many
CASSPSFGGRGSFDEKLFF
TGTGCCAGCAGTCCCTCCTTCGGGGGGCGAGGGAGCTTCGATGAAAAACTGTTTTTT
>TRBD1|TRBV4-1|TRBJ1-5|many
CASSQEGQSNQPQHF
TGCGCCAGCAGCCAAGAGGGACAGAGCAATCAGCCCCAGCATTTT
>-|TRBV21-1|TRBJ2-4|many
CASSKRTPRAKNIQYF
TGTGCCAGCAGCAAACGAACACCGCGAGCCAAAAACATTCAGTACTTC
>TRBD2|TRBV29-1|TRBJ2-5|many
CSVEDRTSGGSETQYF
TGCAGCGTTGAAGACAGGACTAGCGGGGGAAGTGAGACCCAGTACTTC
>-|TRBV7-6|TRBJ2-3|many
CASSLMDHQDTQYF
TGTGCCAGCAGCTTAATGGATCACCAGGATACGCAGTATTTT
>TRBD2|TRBV4-1|TRBJ2-1|few
CASSQGTSYFEQFF
TGCGCCAGCAGCCAAGGGACTAGCTATTTTGAGCAGTTCTTC
>TRBD1|TRBV3-1|TRBJ2-1|many
CASSQFRTRDRSPRLYNEQFF
TGTGCCAGCAGCCAATTTAGAACCCGGGACAGATCTCCCCGATTATACAATGAGCAGTTCTTC
>TRBD2|TRBV4-1|TRBJ2-3|many
CASSTRLAGATDTQYF
TGCGCCAGCAGCACCCGACTAGCGGGGGCCACAGATACGCAGTATTTT
>TRBD1|TRBV29-1|TRBJ2-7|-
CSVEFGTGGNEQYF
TGCAGCGTTGAATTCGGGACAGGGGGCAACGAGCAGTACTTC
>TRBD1|TRBV29-1|TRBJ2-5|few
CSVEPRQGLERETQYF
TGCAGCGTTGAACCCAGACAGGGGCTCGAGCGGGAGACCCAGTACTTC
>TRBD1|TRBV7-9|TRBJ2-1|once
CASSTRQGYHNEQFF
TGTGCCAGCAGCACCAGACAGGGGTACCACAATGAGCAGTTCTTC
>-|TRBV5-1|TRBJ2-3|-
CASSGPWESADTQYF
TGCGCCAGCAGCGGGCCTTGGGAATCCGCAGATACGCAGTATTTT
>-|TRBV19|TRBJ2-3|-
CASSIAATGTDTQYF
TGTGCCAGTAGTATTGCGGCCACTGGCACAGATACGCAGTATTTT
>-|TRBV20-1|TRBJ1-3|many
CSARRGISGNTIYF
TGCAGTGCTAGGAGGGGTATCTCTGGAAACACCATATATTTT
>-|TRBV27|TRBJ2-1|many
CASIGSGSYNEQFF
TGTGCCAGCATCGGGTCGGGCAGCTACAATGAGCAGTTCTTC
>-|TRBV6-1|TRBJ2-1|-
CASSPPVETPRYNEQFF
TGTGCCAGCAGTCCCCCCGTTGAGACCCCTCGCTACAATGAGCAGTTCTTC
>TRBD2|TRBV6-1|TRBJ2-1|-
CASSPGLAGAGEQFF
TGTGCCAGCAGTCCTGGACTAGCGGGAGCCGGTGAGCAGTTCTTC
>TRBD2|TRBV12-3/TRBV12-4|TRBJ2-3|many
CASSLLALAGGATDTQYF
TGTGCCAGCAGTTTACTTGCTTTAGCGGGGGGGGCCACAGATACGCAGTATTTT
>-|TRBV12-3/TRBV12-4|TRBJ2-2|many
CASRATIPGELFF
TGTGCCAGCAGGGCGACTATCCCCGGGGAGCTGTTTTTT
>TRBD1|TRBV9|TRBJ2-7|few
CASSRGTGADYEQYF
TGTGCCAGCAGCCGTGGGACAGGGGCGGACTACGAGCAGTACTTC